The clone carrying this T cell receptor beta chain was counted between two and nine times. This entry belongs to a study of T-cell reconstitution after alpha-beta-depleted transplantation in children. Germline V CDR1 and CDR2: SGHRS, YFSETQ. V lost 5 bases and J lost 0, with 2 bases in between. There are 12 residues in the CDR3. Library preparation (for TCRbeta) was performed with unique molecular identifiers. TCRdb called the PCR reads again in MiXCR, with one record for every CDR3 protein. This sample has 100,000 or so distinct CDR3 sequences, with less than 20% found just once. The V call is TRBV5-1, the J call TRBJ2-2; D not resolved. The sequences come from PBMCs, mostly from graft donor cells, collected 180 days after TCRalphabeta/CD19-depleted stem cell transplant. The origin of this receptor is a male patient under 10 years old who had a stem cell transplant for acute lymphoblastic leukemia, so the T cells may come from the graft donor. CDR3 loop: CASRPNTGELFF. CDR3 DNA sequence: TGCGCCAGCAGGCCGAACACCGGGGAGCTGTTTTTT.